This T cell receptor beta chain appears in the sequencing data of a study of T-cell reconstitution after alpha-beta-depleted transplantation in children. The CDR3 is 13 amino acids. V lost 7 bases, J lost 16 bases, and 14 bases stayed unmatched. Germline V gives CDR1 WSHSY, CDR2 SAAADI. Preparation of the TCRbeta library was carried out with unique molecular identifiers. Via MiXCR, TCRdb re-called the PCR reads, giving one row per CDR3 protein. The profile shows about 540,000 distinct CDR3 sequences, 25% to 30% of them singletons. The sample holds a few counts of this clonotype. This clonotype was obtained from a boy younger than two with Wiskott-Aldrich syndrome, due to receive a stem cell transplant. This rearrangement joins TRBV10-2 to TRBJ2-1, with TRBD2 identical over 9 bases. Sequencing was performed on PBMCs, taken before TCRalphabeta/CD19-depleted stem cell transplant. CDR3 amino acids: CASKAGGPRHEFF. The CDR3 DNA is TGCGCCAGCAAGGCGGGAGGGCCCAGGCACGAATTCTTC.